The T cell receptor (beta chain) under discussion was sequenced for a study of T cells in Graves' hyperthyroidism and ophthalmopathy. General study findings and limits: The blood repertoire included most of the expanded thyroid clonotypes above 0.001. Using 13 V-J features, a model discriminated ophthalmopathy from stable hyperthyroidism.

Trimming removed 6 bases from V and 4 bases from J, with 20 bases in between. Germline CDR1 is SGHAT and CDR2 is FQNNGV. The CDR3 covers 16 residues. For this clonotype: What it recognizes is unknown. A much larger clone lies one base from this, so it may be a read error.

The authors deemed Graves' hyperthyroidism stable absent ophthalmopathy progression within 18 months. There were TCR beta CDR3 regions amplified from RNA transcripts. First-round RT-PCR of the TCR CDR3 relied on the HTBI primer set. One entry per CDR3 protein results from TCRdb running MiXCR on the multiplex PCR reads. Of roughly 350,000 distinct CDR3 sequences in the sample, roughly 13% are singletons; the top ten hold approximately 25%. Sequencing was carried out using blood. The chain uses TRBV11-2 and TRBJ2-3, with D perhaps TRBD1 (6 bases). This receptor was taken from a woman aged 25 to 45 with Graves' hyperthyroidism. DNA for the CDR3: TGTGCCAGCAGTTCTCATTCTAGGGGGAGCGCAGATACGCAGTATTTT. Encoded protein: CASSSHSRGSADTQYF.